These 21 T cell receptor beta chains came from one sample sequenced in a study of beta chain features in type 1 diabetes. Points from the study as a whole: Significant though moderate, a shortening of TCRB CDR3s appeared in all four CD4+ subsets of Type 1 diabetes patients.

The antigens of these receptors remain unknown. Expressed TCRB transcripts were sequenced, since all the RNA that had been isolated was reverse transcribed. Using immunoSEQ multiplex PCR, the repertoire was profiled, and TCRdb retains in-frame clones only, with some absent. The table includes hundreds of thousands of clones, roughly 13% detected once. Material: naive CD4+ T cells from blood. The receptors were gathered from a man between 18 and 29 years old with type 1 diabetes.

This clone was seen a handful of times. The chain carries TRBV5-1 and TRBJ2-1; 11 bases align to TRBD2. Germline assignment: CDR1 SGHRS and CDR2 YFSETQ. The CDR3 runs to 18 residues. V dropped 2 bases and J dropped 7; count of bases not matched to a gene: 14. The CDR3 spells CASSFDPSSGRRLNEQFF. The CDR3 nucleotides are TGCGCCAGCAGCTTCGACCCATCTAGCGGGAGGCGCCTGAATGAGCAGTTCTTC.

This chain joins TRBV4-1 and TRBJ2-7; the D gene is possibly TRBD1 (6 bases). V was pared by 0 bases and J by 6 bases, with 18 bases between. This CDR3 has 16 amino acids. CDR1 and CDR2 (germline): MGHRA, YSYEKL. CDR3 nucleotide sequence: TGCGCCAGCAGCCAAGATTTTCGGGACACGTCCCGCGAGCAGTACTTC. It encodes CASSQDFRDTSREQYF.

In its sample, this clone was seen a few times. The junction shows a germline mismatch at one end, possibly a read error. This sequence joins TRBV7-2 and TRBJ2-3; 11 positions match TRBD2. Germline V gene sequence: CDR1 SGHTA, CDR2 FQGNSA. The CDR3 consists of 14 residues. CDR3: CASGLAGGPYTQYF. The CDR3 region has the DNA TGTGCCAGCGGCTTAGCGGGGGGGCCATATACGCAGTATTTT.

This clone occurred a few times. The chain is built from TRBV25-1 and TRBJ2-2; 13 positions match TRBD2. The CDR3 spans 17 residues. J gave up 6 bases and V 7 bases, and 11 bases lay outside the gene matches. Germline CDR1 MGHDK, CDR2 SYGVNS. DNA for the CDR3: TGTGCCAGCACGAGGTCAATCGGGACTAGCGGGGCCGGGGAGCTGTTTTTT. It is translated as CASTRSIGTSGAGELFF.

In this sample, this clone turned up a few times. The CDR3 coding sequence is TGTGCCAGCAGTGATGAGCACACCACCACCGGGGAGCTGTTTTTT. As protein: CASSDEHTTTGELFF. The chain employs TRBV2 and TRBJ2-2; D is ambiguous. Trimming shortened V by 3 bases and J by 4 bases, and 12 bases separated the two germline ends. The CDR3 extends over 15 amino acids. Looked up from germline, CDR1 is SNHLY and CDR2 is FYNNEI.

This clone was observed a few times. The chain joins TRBV11-2 to TRBJ1-1; 7 bases are shared with TRBD1. In germline, CDR1 is SGHAT, CDR2 FQNNGV. V lost 5 bases and J lost 2; bases outside the gene matches: 8. The CDR3 spans 15 residues. DNA for the CDR3: TGTGCCAGCAGCCCCCGGACAGGACGAAACACTGAAGCTTTCTTT. Its translation is CASSPRTGRNTEAFF. Full variable domain (missing parts from reference TRBV11-2 and TRBJ1-1): EAGVAQSPRYKIIEKRQSVAFWCNPISGHATLYWYQQILGQGPKLLIQFQNNGVVDDSQLPKDRFSAERLKGVDSTLKIQPAKLEDSAVYLCASSPRTGRNTEAFFGQGTRLTVV.

V and J are TRBV5-1 and TRBJ2-3; D gene uncertain. The CDR3 length is 17 residues. V gave up 1 base and J gave up 4 bases, with 19 bases separating them. Germline loops: CDR1 SGHRS, CDR2 YFSETQ. In DNA, the CDR3 is TGCGCCAGCAGCTTGCCCCTGGACCGTGCTGGGTCAGATACGCAGTATTTT. Translating gives CASSLPLDRAGSDTQYF.

The V gene is TRBV5-1, the J gene TRBJ1-1; the D gene is possibly TRBD1 (6 bases). The germline V gene has CDR1 SGHRS and CDR2 YFSETQ. This CDR3 has 16 amino acids. V lost 2 bases, J lost 4 bases, and 18 bases lay in between. As DNA, the CDR3 is TGCGCCAGCAGCTTTGGGATCGGGGGCGGTGGCACTGAAGCTTTCTTT. Amino acid sequence: CASSFGIGGGGTEAFF.

The chain recombines TRBV9 with TRBJ2-1; maybe TRBD2 (6 bases). Germline V gene data show CDR1 as SGDLS and CDR2 as YYNGEE. Trimming left V 4 bases short and J 9 bases short, with 14 bases between. This CDR3 spans 13 amino acids. The chain's CDR3 is CASSFSTSSEQFF. CDR3 coding DNA: TGTGCCAGCAGCTTCTCGACTAGTAGTGAGCAGTTCTTC.

The chain recombines TRBV6-1 with TRBJ2-1; a possible D gene is TRBD2 (6 bases). CDR3 size: 15 residues. From germline, CDR1 is MNHNS and CDR2 SASEGT. V lost 1 base, J lost 2 bases, and 9 bases lay in between. The CDR3 loop is CASSEGRAAYNEQFF. The CDR3 nucleotides are TGTGCCAGCAGTGAAGGGAGGGCAGCCTACAATGAGCAGTTCTTC.

V and J are TRBV6-5 and TRBJ2-7; TRBD1 matches 7 bases. V lost 5 bases and J lost 6; bases outside the gene matches: 13. The CDR3 is made up of 15 amino acids. Germline V gene sequence: CDR1 MNHEY, CDR2 SVGAGI. The DNA for the CDR3 is TGTGCCAGCAGTCTTAGCCCACAGGGGTTTGGCGAGCAGTACTTC. This codes for CASSLSPQGFGEQYF.

This clone was found many times. The rearrangement uses TRBV28 and TRBJ2-6; D gene unclear. The CDR3 is made up of 13 amino acids. Germline V CDR1 and CDR2: MDHEN, SYDVKM. V was pared by 8 bases and J by 0 bases, with 5 bases between. CDR3 loop: CASHLSGANVLTF. CDR3 sequence (DNA): TGTGCCAGCCACCTCTCTGGGGCCAACGTCCTGACTTTC.

The genes are TRBV5-4 and TRBJ1-2; tentatively, D is TRBD1 (5 bases). CDR3 size: 15 residues. Germline CDR1 and CDR2: SGHNT and YYREEE (reference sequence). Trimming pared 4 bases from V and 2 bases from J, leaving 15 bases between. Written as DNA, the CDR3 is TGTGCCAGCAGCCCCTGGGGCAGGGTAAACTATGGCTACACCTTC. Protein sequence: CASSPWGRVNYGYTF.

There are a few counts of this clone. The rearrangement links TRBV10-3 to TRBJ1-1; D is perhaps TRBD1 (6 bases). The CDR3 is made up of 13 amino acids. Germline V gene lookup returns CDR1 ENHRY and CDR2 SYGVKD. V was clipped by 6 bases and J by 3 bases, with 11 bases between them. In DNA form, the CDR3 reads TGTGCCATCAGGGGTTCAGGGGACACTGAAGCTTTCTTT. This sequence encodes CAIRGSGDTEAFF.

V gene TRBV30 combines with J gene TRBJ2-1; D gene ambiguous. This CDR3 is 13 amino acids long. V lost 0 bases to trimming and J lost 2 bases, with 5 bases between them. Germline CDR1 is GTSNPN and CDR2 is SVGIG (reference sequence). CDR3 residues: CAWSVWAYNEQFF. The CDR3 nucleotides are TGTGCCTGGAGTGTATGGGCCTACAATGAGCAGTTCTTC.

This clone was seen only a few times. CDR3 sequence: CASSPTAGDGNEQFF. The CDR3 DNA follows: TGTGCCAGCTCACCAACAGCGGGGGACGGGAATGAGCAGTTCTTC. V usage is TRBV18 and J usage is TRBJ2-1, with 8 positions matching TRBD2. V dropped 2 bases and J dropped 7; count of bases not matched to a gene: 7. The CDR3 is 15 residues long. Germline CDR1 is KGHSH and CDR2 is LQKENI.

This rearrangement joins TRBV29-1 to TRBJ1-1; D may be TRBD1 (5 bases). V was cut by 6 bases and J by 0 bases, with 17 bases left in between. This CDR3 contains 15 residues. Germline V gives CDR1 SQVTM, CDR2 ANQGSEA. This chain's CDR3 is CSVERDGDMNTEAFF. DNA for the CDR3: TGCAGCGTCGAACGGGACGGGGATATGAACACTGAAGCTTTCTTT.

The rearrangement links TRBV28 to TRBJ2-5, with D maybe TRBD1 (6 bases). The CDR3 runs 14 residues. The germline V gene has CDR1 MDHEN and CDR2 SYDVKM. Trimming pared 7 bases from V and 4 bases from J, leaving 16 bases between. CDR3 coding DNA: TGTGCCAGCAACCCCACAGGGCCCCGAGAGACCCAGTACTTC. It yields the protein CASNPTGPRETQYF.

The chain has TRBV7-2 and TRBJ2-3; TRBD2 is a possible D gene (7 bases). CDR1 is SGHTA and CDR2 is FQGNSA in the germline V gene. Trimming shortened V by 5 bases and J by 5 bases, and 17 bases separated the two germline ends. The CDR3 is made up of 15 amino acids. CDR3 coding DNA: TGTGCCAGCAGCCAGGAGGGGGGGGCGGAAGATACGCAGTATTTT. This gives the protein CASSQEGGAEDTQYF.

Of note for this clone: This CDR3 is also generated by other DNA sequences in the sample. This CDR3 is CASSQGSGANVLTF. CDR3 bases: TGTGCCAGCAGCCAAGGTTCCGGGGCCAACGTCCTGACTTTC. The rearrangement joins TRBV14 to TRBJ2-6, with D unclear. The CDR3 is made up of 14 amino acids. The germline V gene has CDR1 SGHDN and CDR2 FVKESK. Trimming took 1 base from V and 4 from J, leaving 5 bases between them. The full variable domain, with the rest looked up from reference TRBV14 and TRBJ2-6, is EAGVTQFPSHSVIEKGQTVTLRCDPISGHDNLYWYRRVMGKEIKFLLHFVKESKQDESGMPNNRFLAERTGGTYSTLKVQPAELEDSGVYFCASSQGSGANVLTFGAGSRLTVL.

The chain joins TRBV28 to TRBJ2-3; 7 bases are a match to TRBD1. J lost 8 bases, V lost 4 bases, and 18 bases had no gene match. This CDR3 is 17 amino acids long. Germline CDR1 MDHEN, CDR2 SYDVKM. The DNA for the CDR3 is TGTGCCAGCAGTTCCCCCCGGGACAGCCAACCCTCGGGTACGCAGTATTTT. This translates into CASSSPRDSQPSGTQYF. The whole variable domain, filled in from reference TRBV28 and TRBJ2-3, reads DVKVTQSSRYLVKRTGEKVFLECVQDMDHENMFWYRQDPGLGLRLIYFSYDVKMKEKGDIPEGYSVSREKKERFSLILESASTNQTSMYLCASSSPRDSQPSGTQYFGPGTRLTVL.